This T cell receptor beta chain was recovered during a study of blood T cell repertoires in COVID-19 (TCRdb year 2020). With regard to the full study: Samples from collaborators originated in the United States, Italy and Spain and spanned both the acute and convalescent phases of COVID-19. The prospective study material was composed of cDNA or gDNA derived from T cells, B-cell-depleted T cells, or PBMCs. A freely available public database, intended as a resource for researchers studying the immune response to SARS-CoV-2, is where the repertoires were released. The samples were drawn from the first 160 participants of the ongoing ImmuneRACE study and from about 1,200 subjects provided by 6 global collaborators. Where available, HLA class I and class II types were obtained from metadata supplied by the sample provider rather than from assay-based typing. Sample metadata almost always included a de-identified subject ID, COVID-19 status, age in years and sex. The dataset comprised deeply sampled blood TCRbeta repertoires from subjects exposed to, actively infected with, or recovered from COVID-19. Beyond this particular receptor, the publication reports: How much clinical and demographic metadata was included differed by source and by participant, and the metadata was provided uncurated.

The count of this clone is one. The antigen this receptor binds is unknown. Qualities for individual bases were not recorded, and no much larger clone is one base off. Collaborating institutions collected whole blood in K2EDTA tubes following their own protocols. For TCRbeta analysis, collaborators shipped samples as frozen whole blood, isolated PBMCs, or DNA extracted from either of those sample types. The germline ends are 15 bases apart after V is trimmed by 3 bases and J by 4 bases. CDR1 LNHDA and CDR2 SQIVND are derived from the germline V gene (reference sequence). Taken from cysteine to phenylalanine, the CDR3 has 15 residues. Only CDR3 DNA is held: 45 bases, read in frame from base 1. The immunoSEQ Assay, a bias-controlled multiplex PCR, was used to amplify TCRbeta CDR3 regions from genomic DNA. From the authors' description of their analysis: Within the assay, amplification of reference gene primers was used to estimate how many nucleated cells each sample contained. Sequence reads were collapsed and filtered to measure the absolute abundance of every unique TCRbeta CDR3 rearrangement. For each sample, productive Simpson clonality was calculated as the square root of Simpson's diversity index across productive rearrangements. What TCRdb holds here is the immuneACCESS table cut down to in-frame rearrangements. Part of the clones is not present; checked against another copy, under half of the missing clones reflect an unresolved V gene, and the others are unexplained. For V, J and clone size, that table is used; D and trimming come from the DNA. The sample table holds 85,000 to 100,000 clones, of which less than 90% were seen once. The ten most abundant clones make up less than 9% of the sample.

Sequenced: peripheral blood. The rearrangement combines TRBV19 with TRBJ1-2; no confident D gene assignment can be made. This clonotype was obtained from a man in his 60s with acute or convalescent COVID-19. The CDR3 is CASSIQARKIYGYTF. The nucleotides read TGTGCCAGTAGTATCCAGGCCCGAAAGATCTATGGCTACACCTTC. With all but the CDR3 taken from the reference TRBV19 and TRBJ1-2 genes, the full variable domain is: DGGITQSPKYLFRKEGQNVTLSCEQNLNHDAMYWYRQDPGQGLRLIYYSQIVNDFQKGDIAEGYSVSREKKESFPLTVTSAQKNPTAFYLCASSIQARKIYGYTFGSGTRLTVV.